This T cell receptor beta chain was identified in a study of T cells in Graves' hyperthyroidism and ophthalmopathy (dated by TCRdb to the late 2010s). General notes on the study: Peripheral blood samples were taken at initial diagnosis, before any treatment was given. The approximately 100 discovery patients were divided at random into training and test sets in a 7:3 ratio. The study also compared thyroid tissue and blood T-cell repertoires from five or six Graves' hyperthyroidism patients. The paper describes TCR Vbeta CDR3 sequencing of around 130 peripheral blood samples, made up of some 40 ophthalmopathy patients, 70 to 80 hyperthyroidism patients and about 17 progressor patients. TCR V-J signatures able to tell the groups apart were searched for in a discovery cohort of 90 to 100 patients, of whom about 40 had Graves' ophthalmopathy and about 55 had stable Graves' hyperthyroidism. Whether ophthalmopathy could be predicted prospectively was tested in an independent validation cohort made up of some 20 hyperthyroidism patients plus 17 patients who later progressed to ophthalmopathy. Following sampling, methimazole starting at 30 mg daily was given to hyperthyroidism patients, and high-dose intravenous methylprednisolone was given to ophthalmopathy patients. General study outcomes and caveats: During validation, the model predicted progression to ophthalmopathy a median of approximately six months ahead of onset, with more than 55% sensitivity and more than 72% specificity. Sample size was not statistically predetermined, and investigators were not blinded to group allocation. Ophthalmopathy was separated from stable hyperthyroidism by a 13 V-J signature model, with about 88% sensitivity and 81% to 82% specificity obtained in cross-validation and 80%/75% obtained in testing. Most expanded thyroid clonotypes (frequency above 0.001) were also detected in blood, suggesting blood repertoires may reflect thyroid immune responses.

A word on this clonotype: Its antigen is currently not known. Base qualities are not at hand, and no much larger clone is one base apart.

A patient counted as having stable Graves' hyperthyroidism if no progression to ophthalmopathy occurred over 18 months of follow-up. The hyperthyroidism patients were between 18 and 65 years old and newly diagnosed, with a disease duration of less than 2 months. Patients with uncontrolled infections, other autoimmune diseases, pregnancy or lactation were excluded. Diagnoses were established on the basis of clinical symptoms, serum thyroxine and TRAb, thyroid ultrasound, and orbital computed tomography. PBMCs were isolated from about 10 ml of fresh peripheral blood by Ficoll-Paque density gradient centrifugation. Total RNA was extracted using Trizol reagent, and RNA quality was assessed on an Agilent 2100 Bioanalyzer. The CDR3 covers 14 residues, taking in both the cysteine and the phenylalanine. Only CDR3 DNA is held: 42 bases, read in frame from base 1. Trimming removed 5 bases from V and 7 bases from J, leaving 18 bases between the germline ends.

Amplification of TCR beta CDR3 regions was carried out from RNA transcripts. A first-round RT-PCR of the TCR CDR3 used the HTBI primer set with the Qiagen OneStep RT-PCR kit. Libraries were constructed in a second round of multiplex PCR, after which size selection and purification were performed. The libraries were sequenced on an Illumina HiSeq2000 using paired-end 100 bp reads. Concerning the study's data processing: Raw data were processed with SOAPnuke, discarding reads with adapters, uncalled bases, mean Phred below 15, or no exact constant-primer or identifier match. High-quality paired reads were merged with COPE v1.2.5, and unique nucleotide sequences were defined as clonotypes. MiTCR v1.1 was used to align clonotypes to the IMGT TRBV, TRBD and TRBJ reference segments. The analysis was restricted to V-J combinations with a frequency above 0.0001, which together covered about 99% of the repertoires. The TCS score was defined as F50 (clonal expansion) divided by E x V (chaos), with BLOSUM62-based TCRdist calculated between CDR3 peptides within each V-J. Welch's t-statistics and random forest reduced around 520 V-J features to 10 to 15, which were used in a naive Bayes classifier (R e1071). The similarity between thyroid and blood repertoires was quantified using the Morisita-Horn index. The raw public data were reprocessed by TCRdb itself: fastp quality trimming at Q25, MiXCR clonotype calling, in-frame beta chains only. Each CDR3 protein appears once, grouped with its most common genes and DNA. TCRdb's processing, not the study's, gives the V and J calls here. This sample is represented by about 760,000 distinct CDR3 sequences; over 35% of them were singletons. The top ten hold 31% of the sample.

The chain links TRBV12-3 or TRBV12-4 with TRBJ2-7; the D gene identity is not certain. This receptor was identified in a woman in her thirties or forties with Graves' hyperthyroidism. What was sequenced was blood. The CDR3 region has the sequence CASSLTTAPLEQYF. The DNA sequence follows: TGTGCCAGCAGTCTTACAACTGCACCCTTGGAGCAGTACTTC.